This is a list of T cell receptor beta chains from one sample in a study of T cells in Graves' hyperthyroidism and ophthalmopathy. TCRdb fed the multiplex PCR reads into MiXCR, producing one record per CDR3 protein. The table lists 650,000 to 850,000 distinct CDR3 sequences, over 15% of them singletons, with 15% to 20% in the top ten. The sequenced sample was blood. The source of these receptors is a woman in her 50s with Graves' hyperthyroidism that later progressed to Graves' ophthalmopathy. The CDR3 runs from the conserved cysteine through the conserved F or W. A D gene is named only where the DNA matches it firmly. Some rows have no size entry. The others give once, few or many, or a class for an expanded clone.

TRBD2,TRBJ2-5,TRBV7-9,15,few,TGTGCCAGCAGCTTGACCGGGACTAGCTCCGAGACCCAGTACTTC,CASSLTGTSSETQYF
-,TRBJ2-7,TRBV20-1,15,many,TGCAGTGCTAGAGATCTTCGGGTTAGCTCCTACGAGCAGTACTTC,CSARDLRVSSYEQYF
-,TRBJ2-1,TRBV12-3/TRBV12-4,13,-,TGTGCCAGCAGTTTTGTAGGGAGGAATGAGCAGTTCTTC,CASSFVGRNEQFF
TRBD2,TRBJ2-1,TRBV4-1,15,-,TGCGCCAGCAGCCAAGGAGCGGGGGGTATCAATGAGCAGTTCTTC,CASSQGAGGINEQFF
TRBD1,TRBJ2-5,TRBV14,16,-,TGTGCCAGCAGCCAACGTCGGTCCAGGGGGCTGGAGACCCAGTACTTC,CASSQRRSRGLETQYF
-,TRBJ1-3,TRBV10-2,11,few,TGCGCCAGCAGTGACGGATACACCATATATTTT,CASSDGYTIYF
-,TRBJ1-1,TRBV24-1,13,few,TGTGCCACCAGTCGGGGGGCGAACACTGAAGCTTTCTTT,CATSRGANTEAFF
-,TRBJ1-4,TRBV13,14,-,TGTGCCAGCACCCTGCAGGGAACTAATGAAAAACTGTTTTTT,CASTLQGTNEKLFF
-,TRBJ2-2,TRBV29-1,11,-,TGCAGCGTCGACAACACCGGGGAGCTGTTTTTT,CSVDNTGELFF
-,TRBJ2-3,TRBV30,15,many,TGTGCCTGGAGTGTAGAGCGGGTCCGACCAGATACGCAGTATTTT,CAWSVERVRPDTQYF
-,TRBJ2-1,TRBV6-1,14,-,TGTGCCAGCAGTGAGTCTAGCCCATACAATGAGCAGTTCTTC,CASSESSPYNEQFF
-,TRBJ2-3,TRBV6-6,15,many,TGTGCCAGCAGTTACGGCGGGACTCACACAGATACGCAGTATTTT,CASSYGGTHTDTQYF
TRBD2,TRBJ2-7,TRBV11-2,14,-,TGCGCCAGCAGCCCGCGGGAGTCGGCCTACGAGCAGTACTTC,CASSPRESAYEQYF
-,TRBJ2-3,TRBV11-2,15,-,TGTGCCAGCAGCTTAGAAGAGAATGAGTGGAATACGCAGTATTTT,CASSLEENEWNTQYF
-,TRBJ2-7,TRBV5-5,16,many,TGTGCCAGCAGCTTGGGGCCTGACAGCGCTGGCTACGAGCAGTACTTC,CASSLGPDSAGYEQYF
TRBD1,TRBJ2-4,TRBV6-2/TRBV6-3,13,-,TGTGCCAGCAGTGGAATACAGGGGGGCATTCAGTACTTC,CASSGIQGGIQYF
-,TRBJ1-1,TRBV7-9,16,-,TGTGCCAGCAGCTCCGGCAGGGCCGTGGGGTACACTGAAGCTTTCTTT,CASSSGRAVGYTEAFF
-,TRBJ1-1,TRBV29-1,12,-,TGCAGCTCCGAGGGGGGGGACACTGAAGCTTTCTTT,CSSEGGDTEAFF
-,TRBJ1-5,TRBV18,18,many,TGTGCCAGCTCACCACCGGCAGGACTCGAAGGGGGTGATCAGCCCCAGCATTTT,CASSPPAGLEGGDQPQHF
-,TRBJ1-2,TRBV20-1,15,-,TGCAGTGCTAGAGGCCTTACGGACAGCCACTATGGCTACACCTTC,CSARGLTDSHYGYTF
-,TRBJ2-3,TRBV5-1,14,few,TGCGCCAGCAGTCGAGGGCCTTCCGCAGATACGCAGTATTTT,CASSRGPSADTQYF
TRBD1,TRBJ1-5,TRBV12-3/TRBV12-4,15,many,TGTGCCAGCAGTTTCAGACAGGGTAGGGAACAGCCCCAGCATTTT,CASSFRQGREQPQHF
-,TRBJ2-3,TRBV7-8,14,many,TGTGCCAGCAGCTTAGCAAGGGGTTCAGATACGCAGTATTTT,CASSLARGSDTQYF
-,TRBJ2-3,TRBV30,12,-,TGTGCCTGGAGCTACTCGACAGATACGCAGTATTTT,CAWSYSTDTQYF
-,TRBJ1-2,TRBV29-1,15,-,TGCAGCGTCGGATCCGGGACAACATCGAGTTATGGCTACACCTTC,CSVGSGTTSSYGYTF
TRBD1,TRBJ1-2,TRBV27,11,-,TGTGCCCCCAGGGGGGTAGATGGCTACACCTTC,CAPRGVDGYTF
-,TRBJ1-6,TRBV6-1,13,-,TGTGCCAGCAGGACTCGCTATAATTCACCCCTCCACTTT,CASRTRYNSPLHF
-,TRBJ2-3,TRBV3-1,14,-,TGTGCCAGCAGCCAAGACGGAGTAAGCAATACGCAGTATTTT,CASSQDGVSNTQYF
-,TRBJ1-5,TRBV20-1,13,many,TGCAGTGCTAGAGCTAACATGAATCAGCCCCAGCATTTT,CSARANMNQPQHF
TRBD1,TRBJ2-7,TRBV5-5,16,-,TGTGCCAGCAGCTTCTCGGCGGGACAGGGAACCTACGAGCAGTACTTC,CASSFSAGQGTYEQYF
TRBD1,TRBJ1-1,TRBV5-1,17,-,TGCGCCAGCAGCTGGGGGACAGGGGGATGGATGAAGGCTGAAGCTTTCTTT,CASSWGTGGWMKAEAFF
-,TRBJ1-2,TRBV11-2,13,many,TGTGCCAGCAGCTCTATGACAGCGTATGGCTACACCTTC,CASSSMTAYGYTF
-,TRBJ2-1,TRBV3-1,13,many,TGTGCCAGCAGCCAAGAGGTGGGATACGAGCAGTTCTTC,CASSQEVGYEQFF
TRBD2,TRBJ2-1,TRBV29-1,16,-,TGCAGCGTTACGGGACTAGCGGGGGCCGCCTACAATGAGCAGTTCTTC,CSVTGLAGAAYNEQFF
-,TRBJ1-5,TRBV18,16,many,TGTGCCAGCTCCCCCGACAGTATTCATAGCAATCAGCCCCAGCATTTT,CASSPDSIHSNQPQHF
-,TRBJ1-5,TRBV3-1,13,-,TGTGCCAGCAGCCAAGGCCAGGGTAGACCCCAGCATTTT,CASSQGQGRPQHF
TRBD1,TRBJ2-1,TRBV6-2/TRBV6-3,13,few,TGTGCCAGCAGCCCGGGACAGTTCAATGAGCAGTTCTTC,CASSPGQFNEQFF
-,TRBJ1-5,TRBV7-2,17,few,TGTGCCAGCAGCTTATGGGAGGGGGGGGGGCGCAATCAGCCCCAGCATTTT,CASSLWEGGGRNQPQHF
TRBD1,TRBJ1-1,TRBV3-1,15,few,TGTGCCAGCAGCCTTGGGACAGTCCGGAACACTGAAGCTTTCTTT,CASSLGTVRNTEAFF
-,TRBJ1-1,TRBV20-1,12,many,TGCAGTGCTAGGGGAGGGAACACTGAAGCTTTCTTT,CSARGGNTEAFF
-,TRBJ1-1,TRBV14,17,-,TGTGCCAGCAGCCAAGATAGTAGGGGGGCGGTGAACACTGAAGCTTTCTTT,CASSQDSRGAVNTEAFF
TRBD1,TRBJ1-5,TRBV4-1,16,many,TGCGCCAGCAGCCAAGAGGGACAGGGGGGCAATCAGCCCCAGCATTTT,CASSQEGQGGNQPQHF